The entry below gives a single TCR beta chain sequence along with its context. A much larger clone is a single base away; this may be a read error. TCRdb fed the PCR reads into MiXCR, producing one record per CDR3 protein. The data contain a few hundred thousand distinct CDR3 sequences, roughly a quarter of them seen just once; the ten biggest clones take up around 0.7%. The CDR3 length is 13 residues. Trimming took 3 bases from V and 6 from J, leaving 9 bases between them. This sample was taken from a study of molecular identifiers for immune sequencing clone quantification. The chain links TRBV12-3 or TRBV12-4 to TRBJ1-3; D remains ambiguous. The sample comprised naive CD8+ T cells from blood, with Jurkat cell RNA spiked in. Subset of the sample: FACS-sorted CD8+CD4-CCR7+CD45RA+ naive T cells. The TCR sequence derives from a human donor in good health. Some libraries in this study had Jurkat cell RNA spiked in. The CDR3, as DNA: TGTGCCAGCAGTTTGCGGCCGGCAAACACCATATATTTT. Residues: CASSLRPANTIYF.